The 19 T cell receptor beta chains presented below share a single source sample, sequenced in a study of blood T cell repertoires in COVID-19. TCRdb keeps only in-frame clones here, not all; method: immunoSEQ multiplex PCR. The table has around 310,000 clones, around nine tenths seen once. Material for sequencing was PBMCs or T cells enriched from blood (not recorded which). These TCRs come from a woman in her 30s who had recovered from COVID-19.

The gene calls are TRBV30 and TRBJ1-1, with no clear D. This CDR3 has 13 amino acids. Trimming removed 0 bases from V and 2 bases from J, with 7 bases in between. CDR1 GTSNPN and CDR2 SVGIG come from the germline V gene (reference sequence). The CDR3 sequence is CAWSVNSNTEAFF. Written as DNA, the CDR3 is TGTGCCTGGAGTGTGAACAGTAACACTGAAGCTTTCTTT.

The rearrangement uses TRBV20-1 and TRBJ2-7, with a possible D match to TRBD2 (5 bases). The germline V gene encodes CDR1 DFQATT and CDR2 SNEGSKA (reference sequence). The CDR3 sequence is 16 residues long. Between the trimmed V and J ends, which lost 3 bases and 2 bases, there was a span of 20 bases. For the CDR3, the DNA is TGCAGTGCTAGTAGGTCCTCAAAGGACTGGACCTACGAGCAGTACTTC. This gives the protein CSASRSSKDWTYEQYF.

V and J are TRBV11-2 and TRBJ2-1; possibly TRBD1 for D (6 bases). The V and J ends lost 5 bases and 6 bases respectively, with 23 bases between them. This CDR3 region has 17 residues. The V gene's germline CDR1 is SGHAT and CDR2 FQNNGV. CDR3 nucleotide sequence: TGTGCCAGCAGCGTCGGGGTATGGACCACCAGGGGCAATGAGCAGTTCTTC. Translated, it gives CASSVGVWTTRGNEQFF. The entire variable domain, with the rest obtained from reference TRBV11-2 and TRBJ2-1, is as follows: EAGVAQSPRYKIIEKRQSVAFWCNPISGHATLYWYQQILGQGPKLLIQFQNNGVVDDSQLPKDRFSAERLKGVDSTLKIQPAKLEDSAVYLCASSVGVWTTRGNEQFFGPGTRLTVL.

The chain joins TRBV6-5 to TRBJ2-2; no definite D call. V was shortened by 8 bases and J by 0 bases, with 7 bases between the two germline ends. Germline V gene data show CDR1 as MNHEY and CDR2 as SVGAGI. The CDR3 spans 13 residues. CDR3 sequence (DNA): TGTGCCAGCGGGCCCGCGAACACCGGGGAGCTGTTTTTT. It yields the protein CASGPANTGELFF.

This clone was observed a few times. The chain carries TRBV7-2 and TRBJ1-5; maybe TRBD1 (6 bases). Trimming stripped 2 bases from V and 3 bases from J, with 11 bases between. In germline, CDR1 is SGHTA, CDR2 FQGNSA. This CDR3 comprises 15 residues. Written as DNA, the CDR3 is TGTGCCAGCAGCTTATTAGCAGGGGCCAATCAGCCCCAGCATTTT. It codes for CASSLLAGANQPQHF.

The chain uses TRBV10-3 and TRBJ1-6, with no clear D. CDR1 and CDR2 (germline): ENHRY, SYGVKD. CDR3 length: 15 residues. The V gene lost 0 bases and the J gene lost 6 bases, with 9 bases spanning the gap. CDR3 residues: CAISESRGRNSPLHF. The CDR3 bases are TGTGCCATCAGTGAGTCGCGAGGGCGTAATTCACCCCTCCACTTT.

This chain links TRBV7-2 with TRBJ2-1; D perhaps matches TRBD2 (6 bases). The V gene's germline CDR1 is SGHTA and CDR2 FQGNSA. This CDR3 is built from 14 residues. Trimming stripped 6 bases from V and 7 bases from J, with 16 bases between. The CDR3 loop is CASSRSLAGNEQFF. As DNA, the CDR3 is TGTGCCAGCAGTCGTTCACTAGCAGGGAATGAGCAGTTCTTC.

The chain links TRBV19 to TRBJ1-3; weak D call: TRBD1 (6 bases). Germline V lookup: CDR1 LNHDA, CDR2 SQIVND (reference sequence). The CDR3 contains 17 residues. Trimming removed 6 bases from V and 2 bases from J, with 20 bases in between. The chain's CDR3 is CASSRDTRSVTGNTIYF. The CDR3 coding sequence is TGTGCCAGTAGCCGGGACACGCGATCGGTAACTGGAAACACCATATATTTT. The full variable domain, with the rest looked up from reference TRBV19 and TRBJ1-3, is DGGITQSPKYLFRKEGQNVTLSCEQNLNHDAMYWYRQDPGQGLRLIYYSQIVNDFQKGDIAEGYSVSREKKESFPLTVTSAQKNPTAFYLCASSRDTRSVTGNTIYFGEGSWLTVV.

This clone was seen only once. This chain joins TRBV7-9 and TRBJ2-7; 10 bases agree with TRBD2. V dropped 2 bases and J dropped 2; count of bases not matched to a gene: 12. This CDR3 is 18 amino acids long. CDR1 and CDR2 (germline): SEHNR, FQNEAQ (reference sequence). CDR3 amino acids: CASSLSPSGRIRPYEQYF. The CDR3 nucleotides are TGTGCCAGCAGCTTATCCCCTAGCGGGAGAATAAGACCCTACGAGCAGTACTTC.

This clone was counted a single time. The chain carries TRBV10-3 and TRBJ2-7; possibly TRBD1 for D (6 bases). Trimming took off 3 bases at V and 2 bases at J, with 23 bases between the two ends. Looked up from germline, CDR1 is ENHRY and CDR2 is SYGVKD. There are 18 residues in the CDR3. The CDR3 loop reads CAISDHIKQGSRPYEQYF. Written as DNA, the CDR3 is TGTGCCATCAGTGATCATATTAAGCAGGGGTCAAGACCCTACGAGCAGTACTTC.

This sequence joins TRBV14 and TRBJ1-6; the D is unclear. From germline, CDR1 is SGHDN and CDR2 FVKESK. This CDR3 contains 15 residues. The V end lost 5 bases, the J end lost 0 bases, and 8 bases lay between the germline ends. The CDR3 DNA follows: TGTGCCAGCAGCAAAGGGAGCTCCTATAATTCACCCCTCCACTTT. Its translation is CASSKGSSYNSPLHF.

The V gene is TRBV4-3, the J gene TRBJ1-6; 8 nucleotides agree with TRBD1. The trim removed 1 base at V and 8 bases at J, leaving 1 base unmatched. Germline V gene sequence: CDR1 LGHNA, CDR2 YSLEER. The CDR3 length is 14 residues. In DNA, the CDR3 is TGCGCCAGCAGCCAAGTGGACAGGGATTCACCCCTCCACTTT. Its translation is CASSQVDRDSPLHF.

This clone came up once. CDR3 coding DNA: TGTGCCAGCTATCGGACATACGGAAACACCATATATTTT. It encodes CASYRTYGNTIYF. The chain carries TRBV5-6 and TRBJ1-3; possible D gene TRBD1, 5 bases. The V end lost 7 bases, the J end lost 4 bases, and 12 bases lay between the germline ends. The CDR3 consists of 13 residues. The germline gives CDR1 SGHDT, CDR2 YYEEEE.

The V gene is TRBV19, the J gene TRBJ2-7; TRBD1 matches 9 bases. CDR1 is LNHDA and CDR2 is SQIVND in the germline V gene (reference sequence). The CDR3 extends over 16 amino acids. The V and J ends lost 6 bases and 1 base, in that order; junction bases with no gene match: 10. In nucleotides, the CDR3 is TGTGCCAGTAGAGGTGGGTCCGGGACAGGGTCCTACGAGCAGTACTTC. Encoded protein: CASRGGSGTGSYEQYF.

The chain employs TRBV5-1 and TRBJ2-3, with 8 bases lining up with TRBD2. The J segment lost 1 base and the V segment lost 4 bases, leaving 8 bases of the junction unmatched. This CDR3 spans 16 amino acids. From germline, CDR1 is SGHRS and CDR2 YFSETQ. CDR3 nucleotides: TGCGCCAGCAGCGGGGGGCTAGCGGGTGGCACAGATACGCAGTATTTT. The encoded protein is CASSGGLAGGTDTQYF. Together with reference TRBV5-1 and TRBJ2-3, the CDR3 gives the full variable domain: KAGVTQTPRYLIKTRGQQVTLSCSPISGHRSVSWYQQTPGQGLQFLFEYFSETQRNKGNFPGRFSGRQFSNSRSEMNVSTLELGDSALYLCASSGGLAGGTDTQYFGPGTRLTVL.

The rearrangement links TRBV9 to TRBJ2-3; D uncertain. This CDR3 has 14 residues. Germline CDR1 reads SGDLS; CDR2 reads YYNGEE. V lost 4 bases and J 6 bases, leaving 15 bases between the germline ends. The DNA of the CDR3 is TGTGCCAGCAGCCTTCAAGACACCCTCGATACGCAGTATTTT. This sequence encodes CASSLQDTLDTQYF.

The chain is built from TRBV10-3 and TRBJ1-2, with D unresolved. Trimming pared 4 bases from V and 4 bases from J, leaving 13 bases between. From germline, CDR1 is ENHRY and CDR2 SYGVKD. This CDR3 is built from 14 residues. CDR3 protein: CAISAQVIGYGYTF. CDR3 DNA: TGTGCCATCAGTGCCCAGGTCATCGGCTATGGCTACACCTTC.

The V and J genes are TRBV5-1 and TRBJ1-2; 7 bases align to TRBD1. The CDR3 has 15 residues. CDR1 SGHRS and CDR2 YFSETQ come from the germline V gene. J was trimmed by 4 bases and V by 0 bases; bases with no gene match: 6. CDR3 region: CASSLDPGTVYGYTF. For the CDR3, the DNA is TGCGCCAGCAGCTTGGATCCAGGGACAGTCTATGGCTACACCTTC.

CDR3 sequence: CASSQAGQALPLNYEQYF. In nucleotides, the CDR3 is TGTGCCAGCTCACAAGCGGGACAGGCGTTACCCCTCAACTACGAGCAGTACTTC. The chain links TRBV18 to TRBJ2-7, with a tentative D call TRBD1 (8 bases). The V and J ends lost 4 bases and 3 bases respectively, with 25 bases between them. Germline V lookup: CDR1 KGHSH, CDR2 LQKENI. The CDR3 covers 18 residues.